The text below deals with one T cell receptor beta chain. Its cognate antigen has yet to be identified. Qualities for individual bases were not recorded, and no much larger clone is one base off. The data derive from a study of molecular identifiers for immune sequencing clone quantification (dated by TCRdb to the late 2010s). Regarding the study in general: In a replicate experiment, RNA from around 20,000 or 100,000 naive CD8 T cells was split into five aliquots, four of which were sequenced. The study was a methods study using CD8 T cells to benchmark molecular-identifier clustering-based TCR repertoire sequencing (MIDCIRS) and TCR RNA copy counting.

Libraries of naive CD8 T cells were built from anywhere between about 17,000 and 1,000,000 sorted cells, with 10%, 30% or 50% of the purified RNA used. On a BD FACSAria II, naive CD8 T cells were FACS-sorted as CD8+CD4-CCR7+CD45RA+ and collected into RLT Plus buffer. To test detection sensitivity, Jurkat RNA equal to over nine TCR copies was added to samples of about 19,000-1,100,000 naive CD8 T cells. CD8 T cells were enriched using RosetteSep CD8+ T Cell Enrichment Cocktail and Ficoll-Paque, and the enriched cells then underwent ACK red cell lysis. Taken from the germline V gene, the CDR1 and CDR2 loops are LGHNA and YSLEER. V loses 0 bases, J loses 2 bases, and the germline ends lie 11 bases apart. The CDR3 starts with the cysteine, ends with the phenylalanine, and has 15 residues. Only the CDR3 DNA is retained, 45 bases long and in frame from the first base. The library relied on PCR. TCRdb shows the sequencer as Illumina HiSeq 4000. Bulk TCR libraries were generated as previously described, with the TCR primers listed in Table S5 used. The Qiagen AllPrep DNA/RNA kit was used to purify total RNA. Reads from multiple sequencing runs of the same library were pooled before analysis. The paper's data handling went like this. Reads were retained only if their TCR constant sequence matched exactly, and those retained reads were trimmed to 150 nt and grouped according to their 12-nt molecular barcodes. Reads within each barcode group were sub-clustered using a 15% Levenshtein threshold, and quality-weighted consensus sequences were constructed for each RNA molecule. Non-functional sequences were excluded, and lower-count sequences lying one edit away from another sequence were also excluded. Based on a fit of two negative binomial distributions, barcode sub-clusters having less than 20% of the maximum read count were discarded. TCRdb reprocessing: public reads trimmed at Q25 with fastp, clones called with MiXCR, in-frame beta chains kept. Every entry covers one CDR3 protein and lists the most common genes and DNA from its rows. TCRdb, rather than the study authors, made the V and J calls. The table for this sample lists around 43,000 distinct CDR3 sequences; roughly 21% of them were counted only once. Of the sample, less than 1.2% falls within the top ten clones.

General study outcomes and caveats: Roughly 2.8 recovered TCR RNA copies per cell were obtained by modeling, versus 9 to 10 by digital PCR, implying a capture efficiency of about 30%. In CMV-specific effector cells, clones with more than 20 RNA copies contained over 99% of molecules, whereas in naive cells such clones contained under 1% of molecules. Highly expanded clone sizes could be underestimated if identical TCR molecules share a barcode. Spiked-in Jurkat TCR RNA (approximately 10 copies' worth), which is not part of the donor repertoire, was contained in the naive libraries. When barcode sub-clustering was omitted, TCR diversity was inflated by chimeric consensus sequences, with chimeras reaching as high as 47%. A single cell's worth of spiked-in Jurkat TCR RNA was reported detectable even among 900,000 to 1,000,000 naive CD8 T cells.

The chain links TRBV4-3 with TRBJ2-7, and possibly TRBD1, on 5 matching bases. The material sequenced was naive CD8+ T cells from blood, with Jurkat cell RNA spiked in. The intended sense of this specimen's cell subset or site label: FACS-sorted CD8+CD4-CCR7+CD45RA+ naive T cells. This receptor was obtained from a human donor in good health. Some libraries in this study had Jurkat cell RNA spiked in. The bases are TGCGCCAGCAGCCAAGAAGATGACAGCACCTACGAGCAGTACTTC. The resulting protein is CASSQEDDSTYEQYF.